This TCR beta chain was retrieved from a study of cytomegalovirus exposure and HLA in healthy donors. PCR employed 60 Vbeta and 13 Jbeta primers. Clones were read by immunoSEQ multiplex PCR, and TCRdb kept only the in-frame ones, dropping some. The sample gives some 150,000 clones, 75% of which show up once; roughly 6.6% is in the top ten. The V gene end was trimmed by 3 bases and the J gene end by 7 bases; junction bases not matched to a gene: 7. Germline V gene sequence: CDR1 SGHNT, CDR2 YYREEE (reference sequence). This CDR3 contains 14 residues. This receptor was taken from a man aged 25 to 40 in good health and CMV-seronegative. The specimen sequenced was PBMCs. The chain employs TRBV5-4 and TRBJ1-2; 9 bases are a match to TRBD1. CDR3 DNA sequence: TGTGCCAGCAGCTGGACAGGGGAGGAGGGTGGCTACACCTTC. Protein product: CASSWTGEEGGYTF.